A selection of T cell receptor beta chains follows, all from one sample in a study of control samples from healthy donors and cancer patients. Assay used: immunoSEQ multiplex PCR; TCRdb lists only in-frame clones, some missing. This sample yields about 130,000 clones, of which around 90% are seen a single time; around 7.9% belongs to the top ten. Sequencing input: blood. Receptor source: a man younger than 30 in good health. CDR3s include the opening cysteine and the closing phenylalanine or tryptophan. The order of the fields is CDR3 protein, CDR3 DNA, J gene, D gene, V gene, clone size. The D gene is left open where the match is weak. Not every row has a clone size; where given, it reads once, few, many or a size class.

CASSLETGVSYEQYF TGTGCCAGCAGCTTAGAGACAGGGGTCTCCTACGAGCAGTACTTC TRBJ2-7 TRBD1 TRBV11-3 NA
CASSLTGFGNTIYF TGTGCCAGCAGCTTAACTGGGTTTGGAAACACCATATATTTT TRBJ1-3 NA TRBV7-3 NA
CASSEGRGAYEKLFF TGTGCCAGCAGTGAGGGGAGGGGAGCGTATGAAAAACTGTTTTTT TRBJ1-4 NA TRBV2 NA
CATSRDGNQPQHF TGTGCCACCAGCAGAGACGGCAATCAGCCCCAGCATTTT TRBJ1-5 NA TRBV15 NA
CASFLGTDTEAFF TGCGCCAGCTTCTTGGGGACAGACACTGAAGCTTTCTTT TRBJ1-1 TRBD1 TRBV5-1 NA
CASSFGGGTYEQYF TGTGCCAGCAGTTTCGGGGGCGGAACCTACGAGCAGTACTTC TRBJ2-7 NA TRBV5-6 NA
CASSPQGRGTDTQYF TGTGCCAGCTCACCACAGGGGCGAGGCACAGATACGCAGTATTTT TRBJ2-3 NA TRBV18 NA
CASSRQGMGTDTQYF TGCGCCAGCAGTCGACAGGGGATGGGGACAGATACGCAGTATTTT TRBJ2-3 TRBD1 TRBV5-1 NA
CASSQAAGNTGELFF TGTGCCAGCAGCCAAGCGGCAGGTAACACCGGGGAGCTGTTTTTT TRBJ2-2 NA TRBV3-1/TRBV3-2 NA
CASNSGRLYEQYF TGTGCCAGCAATAGTGGTAGGCTATACGAGCAGTACTTC TRBJ2-7 NA TRBV12-3/TRBV12-4 NA
CASSFTGTAYEQYF TGTGCCAGCAGCTTCACCGGGACAGCCTACGAGCAGTACTTC TRBJ2-7 TRBD1 TRBV7-9 NA
CAWSVGVGTDEAFF TGTGCCTGGAGTGTAGGGGTAGGGACTGATGAAGCTTTCTTT TRBJ1-1 NA TRBV30 once
CASRRDSYNEQFF TGTGCCAGCAGGCGGGACTCTTACAATGAGCAGTTCTTC TRBJ2-1 NA TRBV6-6 NA
CASSFRDGNEKLFF TGTGCCAGCAGCTTCCGGGACGGAAATGAAAAACTGTTTTTT TRBJ1-4 NA TRBV5-6 NA
CASSLAGRGWGTDTQYF TGTGCCAGCAGCTTGGCGGGGCGGGGTTGGGGCACAGATACGCAGTATTTT TRBJ2-3 NA TRBV5-5 NA
CASSLRDRDQPQHF TGTGCCAGCAGTTTACGGGACCGCGATCAGCCCCAGCATTTT TRBJ1-5 NA TRBV27 NA
CASSQADTHNQPQHF TGCGCCAGCAGCCAAGCGGATACGCACAATCAGCCCCAGCATTTT TRBJ1-5 NA TRBV4-1 NA
CASSDHWKDTFNYGYTF TGTGCCAGCAGTGACCATTGGAAGGACACCTTTAACTATGGCTACACCTTC TRBJ1-2 NA TRBV2 NA
CASSHGGGHGNQPQHF TGTGCCAGCAGCCACGGGGGGGGGCATGGCAATCAGCCCCAGCATTTT TRBJ1-5 NA TRBV3-1/TRBV3-2 once
CAIRGVSPSHEAFF TGTGCCATCCGGGGAGTCTCCCCAAGCCATGAAGCTTTCTTT TRBJ1-1 NA TRBV10-3 NA
CASSRIRNQPQHF TGTGCCAGCAGCAGGATTCGTAATCAGCCCCAGCATTTT TRBJ1-5 NA TRBV9 NA
CASSLSTTWRYNEQFF TGCGCCAGCAGCTTAAGTACGACGTGGCGGTACAATGAGCAGTTCTTC TRBJ2-1 NA TRBV5-1 once
CAWSVEETYNAGNTIYF TGTGCCTGGAGTGTTGAGGAGACATATAACGCTGGAAACACCATATATTTT TRBJ1-3 NA TRBV30 NA
CASSETGFGGTEAFF TGTGCCAGCAGCGAAACAGGGTTCGGAGGCACTGAAGCTTTCTTT TRBJ1-1 NA TRBV7-3 NA
CASSQEGTSAETQYF TGCGCCAGCAGCCAAGAAGGGACTAGCGCGGAGACCCAGTACTTC TRBJ2-5 TRBD2 TRBV4-1 NA
CASSEQGGTDTQYF TGTGCCAGCAGTGAACAGGGTGGCACAGATACGCAGTATTTT TRBJ2-3 NA TRBV6-4 NA
CASSDRATEAFF TGTGCCAGCAGCGACAGGGCCACTGAAGCTTTCTTT TRBJ1-1 TRBD1 TRBV6-5 NA
CASSKRNTEAFF TGTGCCAGCAGTAAAAGGAACACTGAAGCTTTCTTT TRBJ1-1 NA TRBV6-5 NA
CATAVPFTDTQYF TGTGCCACCGCCGTACCTTTCACAGATACGCAGTATTTT TRBJ2-3 NA TRBV15 once
CASSRGQGGYEQYF TGTGCCAGTAGCAGGGGACAGGGGGGATACGAGCAGTACTTC TRBJ2-7 TRBD1 TRBV19 NA
CASSLARGLHSTDTQYF TGCGCCAGCAGCTTGGCGCGGGGGCTCCACTCCACAGATACGCAGTATTTT TRBJ2-3 NA TRBV5-1 NA
CASGPGSGGLGETQYF TGTGCTAGTGGGCCGGGTAGCGGGGGGCTCGGGGAGACCCAGTACTTC TRBJ2-5 TRBD2 TRBV12-5 NA
CASSLDYTRGDKEKLFF TGTGCCAGCAGCTTAGATTACACACGGGGGGATAAAGAAAAACTGTTTTTT TRBJ1-4 NA TRBV11-2 NA
CRGGDMNNEQFF TGCAGGGGGGGAGATATGAACAATGAGCAGTTCTTC TRBJ2-1 NA TRBV29-1 NA
CASSFEQGTNTEAFF TGTGCCAGCAGCTTCGAACAGGGGACCAACACTGAAGCTTTCTTT TRBJ1-1 TRBD1 TRBV7-9 NA
CASSESFSGTYEQYF TGCGCCAGCAGTGAGTCTTTCAGTGGGACCTACGAGCAGTACTTC TRBJ2-7 NA TRBV10-1 NA
CASSTQGASNEQFF TGTGCCAGCAGTACCCAGGGGGCTAGTAATGAGCAGTTCTTC TRBJ2-1 TRBD1 TRBV2 once
CASSETGYTEAFF TGCGCCAGTTCTGAGACAGGGTACACTGAAGCTTTCTTT TRBJ1-1 TRBD1 TRBV5-1 once
CASRTRIGINEKLFF TGTGCCAGCAGGACTCGAATAGGGATTAATGAAAAACTGTTTTTT TRBJ1-4 NA TRBV5-6 NA
CASSRGQLANYGYTF TGTGCCAGCAGTCGAGGGCAGCTTGCTAACTATGGCTACACCTTC TRBJ1-2 NA TRBV6-5 once
CASRPGTGYEQYF TGTGCCAGCAGGCCCGGGACAGGCTACGAGCAGTACTTC TRBJ2-7 TRBD1 TRBV27 NA
CASSLDRGREKLFF TGTGCCAGCAGCCTAGACAGGGGACGGGAAAAACTGTTTTTT TRBJ1-4 TRBD1 TRBV27 NA
CASSVAVSQETQYF TGTGCCAGCAGCGTAGCGGTCAGTCAGGAGACCCAGTACTTC TRBJ2-5 NA TRBV9 once
CASSDRWEEQYF TGTGCCAGCAGTGATCGCTGGGAAGAGCAGTACTTC TRBJ2-7 NA TRBV25-1 NA
CASSSPGRLYGYTF TGTGCCAGCAGCTCTCCGGGACGGCTCTATGGCTACACCTTC TRBJ1-2 NA TRBV7-2 NA
CATSRAPSGAKNIQYF TGTGCCACCAGCAGAGCCCCGTCGGGGGCCAAAAACATTCAGTACTTC TRBJ2-4 NA TRBV15 NA
CASSYLGHTTFSTDTQYF TGTGCCAGCAGCTACCTGGGACATACAACTTTTAGCACAGATACGCAGTATTTT TRBJ2-3 NA TRBV4-2 NA
CASADSENSPLHF TGTGCCAGCGCCGACTCCGAGAATTCACCCCTCCACTTT TRBJ1-6 NA TRBV7-9 NA
CASSLRRSGSGELFF TGTGCCAGCAGCCTAAGAAGGAGCGGTTCCGGGGAGCTGTTTTTT TRBJ2-2 NA TRBV6-5 NA
CASSLRGNYEQYF TGCGCCAGCAGCCTGAGGGGGAACTACGAGCAGTACTTC TRBJ2-7 NA TRBV5-1 NA
CATSDPAGTHGANEQFF TGTGCCACCAGTGACCCCGCCGGGACACATGGGGCCAATGAGCAGTTCTTC TRBJ2-1 NA TRBV24-1 NA
CASSLGYEQYF TGTGCCAGCAGTTTGGGTTACGAGCAGTACTTC TRBJ2-7 NA TRBV6-2/TRBV6-3 NA
CASSAPGQGALGANVLTF TGTGCCAGCAGCGCTCCGGGACAGGGGGCACTTGGGGCCAACGTCCTGACTTTC TRBJ2-6 TRBD1 TRBV7-3 NA
CASSWGQRGGYTF TGTGCCAGCAGTTGGGGACAGCGGGGCGGCTACACCTTC TRBJ1-2 TRBD1 TRBV27 few
CASSSGTGVGYTF TGCGCCAGCAGCTCCGGGACAGGGGTTGGCTACACCTTC TRBJ1-2 TRBD1 TRBV5-1 NA
CASSPWTVYSTDTQYF TGTGCCAGTAGTCCGTGGACGGTGTATAGCACAGATACGCAGTATTTT TRBJ2-3 NA TRBV19 NA
CARGEQGDNEQFF TGTGCCAGGGGGGAACAGGGAGACAATGAGCAGTTCTTC TRBJ2-1 NA TRBV27 NA
CASSLQLSYEQYF TGTGCCAGCTCACTCCAGCTTTCCTACGAGCAGTACTTC TRBJ2-7 NA TRBV18 once
CASSRGGLGTGELFF TGTGCCAGCAGCCGCGGGGGGCTGGGGACCGGGGAGCTGTTTTTT TRBJ2-2 TRBD2 TRBV7-7 NA